Below are 31 T cell receptor beta chains sequenced from a single sample in a study of post-analysis software for immune sequencing data. Regarding the study as a whole: With TRBV5-6, TRBV5-1 and TRBV20-1 included, about five TRBV segments were more frequent in patients than in controls.

Every TCR beta cDNA library bore unique molecular identifiers. TCRdb processed the PCR reads anew with MiXCR; each CDR3 protein has one entry. The repertoire consists of 750,000 to 950,000 distinct CDR3 sequences, with about 50% occurring once and the leading ten covering approximately 4.3%. Antigen specificity for these receptors is unknown. The specimen was blood. These receptors all come from a girl aged 5-17 years with multiple sclerosis.

The CDR3 DNA reads TGTGCCACCAGCAGGATTCGGACGGCCTACGAGCAGTACTTC. Protein sequence: CATSRIRTAYEQYF. The rearrangement links TRBV15 to TRBJ2-7; D is unresolved. The germline V gene has CDR1 LNHNV and CDR2 YYDKDF (reference sequence). The CDR3 sequence is 14 residues long. Trimming shortened V by 3 bases and J by 2 bases, and 11 bases separated the two germline ends.

A word on this clonotype: The junction does not match germline at one end; this may be a read error. The V and J genes are TRBV20-1 and TRBJ2-3; a possible D gene is TRBD2 (5 bases). The CDR3 has 16 residues. Per germline, CDR1 DFQATT and CDR2 SNEGSKA (reference sequence). The chain's CDR3 is CSARVETTSRTDTQYF. CDR3 nucleotide sequence: TGCAGTGCCAGAGTGGAAACCACTAGTAGGACAGATACGCAGTATTTT.

This chain joins TRBV12-3 or TRBV12-4 and TRBJ1-2, with 7 bases matching TRBD1. The CDR3 runs 12 residues. The V and J ends lost 6 bases and 7 bases, in that order; junction bases with no gene match: 5. The CDR3 nucleotides read TGTGCCAGCAGCCCAGGGGGTTCTGGCTACACCTTC. Its translation: CASSPGGSGYTF.

The chain recombines TRBV5-6 with TRBJ2-5, with 10 bases identical to TRBD1. CDR1 and CDR2 from the germline V gene are SGHDT and YYEEEE. V lost 4 bases and J lost 5; bases outside the gene matches: 14. The CDR3 covers 17 residues. The CDR3 region has the DNA TGTGCCAGCAGCCCGGTTTCCGGGACAGGGGTCGGGGAGACCCAGTACTTC. Amino acids: CASSPVSGTGVGETQYF.

CDR3 amino acids: CATSDFSKNYGYTF. The CDR3 region has the DNA TGTGCCACCAGTGATTTTTCCAAGAACTATGGCTACACCTTC. V gene TRBV24-1 combines with J gene TRBJ1-2; D gene unclear. Trimming pared 1 base from V and 2 bases from J, leaving 7 bases between. The CDR3 runs to 14 residues. Germline loops: CDR1 KGHDR, CDR2 SFDVKD.

The chain links TRBV7-2 to TRBJ2-5; the D gene is possibly TRBD1 (6 bases). Germline-derived CDR1 and CDR2 are SGHTA and FQGNSA. The length of the CDR3 is 15 residues. The germline V and J ends were trimmed by 2 bases and 2 bases, with 12 bases remaining between them. The CDR3 nucleotides read TGTGCCAGCAGCTTACTCCGACAGGCACAAGAGACCCAGTACTTC. This gives the protein CASSLLRQAQETQYF.

The rearrangement uses TRBV9 and TRBJ2-1; 8 positions agree with TRBD2. The trim removed 6 bases at V and 7 bases at J, leaving 9 bases unmatched. The CDR3 is made up of 14 amino acids. The germline V gene encodes CDR1 SGDLS and CDR2 YYNGEE. The DNA of the CDR3 is TGTGCCAGCAACTTCGGGACTAGTTATAATGAGCAGTTCTTC. Translated: CASNFGTSYNEQFF.

The V and J genes are TRBV29-1 and TRBJ2-7; 9 bases agree with TRBD2. V lost 5 bases and J lost 6; bases outside the gene matches: 8. The CDR3 extends over 13 amino acids. Germline CDR1 SQVTM, CDR2 ANQGSEA. The CDR3 DNA reads as TGCAGCGTTTCAGCGGGGGGCGGCGGCGAGCAGTACTTC. This gives the protein CSVSAGGGGEQYF.

V gene TRBV4-2 combines with J gene TRBJ1-1; D perhaps matches TRBD1 (6 bases). V lost 3 bases, J lost 1 base, and 18 bases lay in between. Looked up from germline, CDR1 is LGHNA and CDR2 is YNFKEQ. The length of the CDR3 is 17 residues. DNA of the CDR3: TGTGCCAGCAGCCACAGTTCCAGACTGGACAGGAACACTGAAGCTTTCTTT. This sequence encodes CASSHSSRLDRNTEAFF.

This clonotype was detected once. V is TRBV11-2 and J is TRBJ1-5; perhaps TRBD1 as D (5 bases). Germline loops: CDR1 SGHAT, CDR2 FQNNGV. The CDR3 is 15 residues long. Deletions cut 1 base from V and 6 bases from J, with 13 bases between. CDR3 in amino acids: CASSLGDGGGQPQHF. The CDR3 bases are TGTGCCAGCAGCTTAGGGGACGGCGGGGGTCAGCCCCAGCATTTT.

The chain recombines TRBV9 with TRBJ2-1, with TRBD1 matching 8 bases. Germline-derived CDR1 and CDR2 are SGDLS and YYNGEE. The CDR3 sequence is 18 residues long. Trimming at V came to 1 base and at J to 5 bases, leaving 14 bases not matched to a gene. The CDR3 region is CASSVRGTGSGQNNEQFF. The CDR3 bases are TGTGCCAGCAGCGTAAGGGGGACAGGCTCCGGCCAGAACAATGAGCAGTTCTTC.

In this sample, this clonotype turned up a few times. The CDR3 bases are TGTGCCAGCAGCTTAGCCGGGACTACCACTTTTGGGCAGTACTTC. As protein: CASSLAGTTTFGQYF. This chain uses TRBV7-2 with TRBJ2-7; 7 bases map to TRBD2. Trimming took 0 bases from V and 9 from J; bases not matched to a gene: 11. The germline V gene encodes CDR1 SGHTA and CDR2 FQGNSA. There are 15 residues in the CDR3.

The CDR3 DNA reads TGCAGTGCTCCCCCAATGGTGGGGGTGAACACTGAAGCTTTCTTT. Translation: CSAPPMVGVNTEAFF. The rearrangement uses TRBV20-1 and TRBJ1-1; tentative D call: TRBD1 (5 bases). This CDR3 region has 15 residues. V was cut by 5 bases and J by 0 bases, with 16 bases left in between. Germline-derived CDR1 and CDR2 are DFQATT and SNEGSKA (reference sequence).

The genes are TRBV7-7 and TRBJ1-1; D is possibly TRBD1 (5 bases). The CDR3 sequence is 13 residues long. V was trimmed by 5 bases and J by 4 bases, leaving 11 bases between them. Germline V gives CDR1 SSHAT, CDR2 FNYEAQ (reference sequence). The CDR3 loop is CASSGRGVTEAFF. The CDR3 DNA is TGTGCCAGCAGCGGACGGGGGGTCACTGAAGCTTTCTTT.

This clonotype was detected only a few times. V and J are TRBV2 and TRBJ2-7, with D tentatively TRBD1 (6 bases). V was shortened by 8 bases and J by 7 bases, with 21 bases between the two germline ends. This CDR3 has 14 residues. Germline V lookup: CDR1 SNHLY, CDR2 FYNNEI. Written as DNA, the CDR3 is TGTGCCAGCGGCCCAAAGACAGGTCCTCAAGAGCAGTACTTC. Protein: CASGPKTGPQEQYF.

This clonotype occurred a few times. The chain combines TRBV29-1 with TRBJ2-5; D gene unclear. The end of the DNA aligns better with TRBJ2-7, so the J call may be wrong. This CDR3 is built from 14 residues. CDR1 SQVTM and CDR2 ANQGSEA come from the germline V gene. The CDR3 bases are TGCAGCGCACGGCTGGCGACGCGCCCCTCCGAGCAGTACTTC. Translated: CSARLATRPSEQYF.

V and J are TRBV29-1 and TRBJ2-4; no clear D. The end of the DNA is better explained by TRBJ2-7, so the J call may be wrong. The CDR3 consists of 11 residues. Germline CDR1 reads SQVTM; CDR2 reads ANQGSEA. In DNA form, the CDR3 reads TGCAGCGTGACCCTCCGCTACGAGCAGTACTTC. Translated, it gives CSVTLRYEQYF.

The gene calls are TRBV7-9 and TRBJ1-1; D not certain. CDR3 length equals 15 residues. From germline, CDR1 is SEHNR and CDR2 FQNEAQ (reference sequence). V lost 5 bases and J lost 1, with 14 bases in between. This CDR3 is CASSPWSEGNTEAFF. Here the CDR3 DNA reads TGTGCCAGCAGCCCCTGGTCTGAGGGGAACACTGAAGCTTTCTTT.

About this clonotype itself: In this CDR3 the conserved last residue, phenylalanine or tryptophan, is missing, so a read error is likely. V is TRBV15 and J is TRBJ1-2; the D is unclear. Germline V gene data show CDR1 as LNHNV and CDR2 as YYDKDF (reference sequence). Trimming removed 0 bases from V and 3 bases from J, with 8 bases in between. The CDR3 runs to 14 residues. The CDR3 protein is CATSREATDYGYTV. CDR3 in DNA: TGTGCCACCAGCAGAGAGGCCACGGACTATGGCTACACCGTC.

This clonotype has a handful of counts. V usage is TRBV5-1 and J usage is TRBJ2-5, with TRBD1 matching 7 bases. The CDR3 runs to 16 residues. The V segment lost 3 bases and the J segment 5 bases; nucleotides outside the gene matches: 13. The germline V gene encodes CDR1 SGHRS and CDR2 YFSETQ. The CDR3: CASSSAPQGFGETQYF. CDR3 in DNA: TGCGCCAGCAGCTCCGCCCCACAGGGGTTTGGTGAGACCCAGTACTTC.

This clonotype was observed a handful of times. Here the CDR3 reads CSARPSLSYEQYF. The CDR3 DNA follows: TGCAGTGCTAGACCGTCCCTCTCCTACGAGCAGTACTTC. The chain is built from TRBV20-1 and TRBJ2-7; no definite D call. Germline assignment: CDR1 DFQATT and CDR2 SNEGSKA (reference sequence). V dropped 2 bases and J dropped 0 bases, with 8 bases sitting between them. This CDR3 is built from 13 residues.

The J gene is TRBJ2-7, the V gene TRBV6-1; D is ambiguous. Per the germline V gene, CDR1 is MNHNS and CDR2 is SASEGT. V was trimmed by 3 bases and J by 0 bases, leaving 6 bases between them. The CDR3 sequence is 13 residues long. CDR3 sequence: CASSDGLSYEQYF. CDR3 DNA sequence: TGTGCCAGCAGTGACGGCCTCTCCTACGAGCAGTACTTC.

V gene TRBV30 combines with J gene TRBJ1-2; D unresolved. Deletions cut 3 bases from V and 8 bases from J, with 13 bases between. CDR1 and CDR2 (germline): GTSNPN, SVGIG (reference sequence). The CDR3 consists of 12 residues. The CDR3 protein is CAWSMGPGGYTF. In nucleotides, the CDR3 is TGTGCCTGGAGCATGGGCCCCGGAGGCTACACCTTC.

V is TRBV10-3 and J is TRBJ2-1; D call uncertain. V lost 3 bases and J 5 bases, leaving 8 bases between the germline ends. The germline V gene encodes CDR1 ENHRY and CDR2 SYGVKD. The CDR3 runs to 13 residues. For the CDR3, the DNA is TGTGCCATCAGTGATCAATTCAACAATGAGCAGTTCTTC. It encodes CAISDQFNNEQFF.

V and J are TRBV12-3 or TRBV12-4 and TRBJ2-1; maybe TRBD2 (7 bases). The germline V and J ends were trimmed by 4 bases and 7 bases, with 20 bases remaining between them. The CDR3 sequence is 16 residues long. The CDR3 sequence is CASSSPWGGAGNEQFF. In DNA form, the CDR3 reads TGTGCCAGCAGTTCTCCCTGGGGGGGGGCGGGGAATGAGCAGTTCTTC.

V and J are TRBV7-9 and TRBJ2-1; 13 bases are a match to TRBD2. CDR1 is SEHNR, CDR2 FQNEAQ, per germline (reference sequence). This CDR3 is 16 amino acids long. The J segment lost 7 bases and the V segment lost 5 bases, leaving 8 bases of the junction unmatched. The CDR3 sequence is CASSELAGGPKNEQFF. The CDR3 coding sequence is TGTGCCAGCAGCGAACTAGCGGGGGGGCCAAAAAATGAGCAGTTCTTC.

The chain carries TRBV20-1 and TRBJ2-4; no firm D call. Trimming removed 6 bases from V and 0 bases from J, with 18 bases in between. Germline V CDR1 and CDR2: DFQATT, SNEGSKA (reference sequence). This CDR3 contains 16 residues. This CDR3 is CSAQPVETLAKNIQYF. For the CDR3, the DNA is TGCAGTGCCCAGCCCGTGGAGACCCTAGCCAAAAACATTCAGTACTTC.

This chain uses TRBV24-1 with TRBJ2-3, with D perhaps TRBD1 (7 bases). The V and J ends lost 3 bases and 2 bases respectively, with 14 bases between them. The CDR3 is 16 residues long. CDR1 KGHDR and CDR2 SFDVKD come from the germline V gene. The CDR3, as DNA: TGTGCCACCAGTGATCCGGGGGACAGCCCCACAGATACGCAGTATTTT. Residues: CATSDPGDSPTDTQYF.

The rearrangement joins TRBV7-3 to TRBJ2-2, with 10 bases matching TRBD2. Trimming took 1 base from V and 3 from J; bases not matched to a gene: 5. This CDR3 comprises 17 residues. Per the germline V gene, CDR1 is SGHTA and CDR2 is FQGTGA. The CDR3 DNA sequence: TGTGCCAGCAGCTTAAGCGGGACTAGCGAATACACCGGGGAGCTGTTTTTT. This gives the protein CASSLSGTSEYTGELFF. The variable domain in full, with the rest retrieved from reference TRBV7-3 and TRBJ2-2, is GAGVSQTPSNKVTEKGKYVELRCDPISGHTALYWYRQSLGQGPEFLIYFQGTGAADDSGLPNDRFFAVRPEGSVSTLKIQRTERGDSAVYLCASSLSGTSEYTGELFFGEGSRLTVL.

In this sample, this clonotype turned up a few times. The CDR3 DNA follows: TGTGCCACCAGCAGAGATGAGGGTAGGGAGACCCAGTACTTC. Protein sequence: CATSRDEGRETQYF. The chain links TRBV15 to TRBJ2-5; a weak D match, TRBD2 (5 bases). Germline CDR1 is LNHNV and CDR2 is YYDKDF (reference sequence). The CDR3 is 14 amino acids. With 0 bases removed from V and 5 bases from J, the gap between germline ends came to 10 bases.

This clonotype was detected only a few times. CDR3 DNA sequence: TGTGCCAGCAGTTTAACCCTACCTCGGGACAAAACCCATGGCTACACCTTC. Its translation: CASSLTLPRDKTHGYTF. The chain combines TRBV27 with TRBJ1-2; possible D gene TRBD1, 6 bases. The CDR3 runs 17 residues. Trimming took 2 bases from V and 6 from J, leaving 22 bases between them. Germline V gene lookup returns CDR1 MNHEY and CDR2 SMNVEV (reference sequence).